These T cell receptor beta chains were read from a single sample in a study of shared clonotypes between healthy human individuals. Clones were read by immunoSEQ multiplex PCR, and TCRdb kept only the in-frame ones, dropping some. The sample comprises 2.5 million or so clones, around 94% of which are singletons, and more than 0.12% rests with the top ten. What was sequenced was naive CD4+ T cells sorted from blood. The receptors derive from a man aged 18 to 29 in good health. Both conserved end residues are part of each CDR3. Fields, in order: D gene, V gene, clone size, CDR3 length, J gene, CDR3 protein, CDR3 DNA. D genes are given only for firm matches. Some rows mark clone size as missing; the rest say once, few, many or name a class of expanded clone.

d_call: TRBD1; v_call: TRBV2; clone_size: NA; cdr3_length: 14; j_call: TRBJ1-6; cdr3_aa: CASSDRVWNSPLHF; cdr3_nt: TGTGCCAGCTCTGACAGGGTGTGGAATTCACCCCTCCACTTT
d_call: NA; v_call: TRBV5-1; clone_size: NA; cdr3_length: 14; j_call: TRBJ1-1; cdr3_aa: CASSLQRMNTEAFF; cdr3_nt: TGCGCCAGCAGCTTGCAACGTATGAACACTGAAGCTTTCTTT
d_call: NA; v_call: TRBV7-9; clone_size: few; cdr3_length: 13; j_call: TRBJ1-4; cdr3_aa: CASGTATNEKLFF; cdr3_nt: TGTGCCAGTGGGACTGCAACTAATGAAAAACTGTTTTTT
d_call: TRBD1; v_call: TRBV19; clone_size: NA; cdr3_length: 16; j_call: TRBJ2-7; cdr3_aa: CASSIDLGTGLDEQYF; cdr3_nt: TGTGCCAGTAGTATAGATCTCGGGACAGGGCTCGACGAGCAGTACTTC
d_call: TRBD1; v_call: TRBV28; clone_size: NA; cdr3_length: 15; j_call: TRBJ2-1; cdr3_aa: CASSLRDRVRNEQFF; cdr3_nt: TGTGCCAGCAGCCTTCGGGACAGGGTCAGAAATGAGCAGTTCTTC
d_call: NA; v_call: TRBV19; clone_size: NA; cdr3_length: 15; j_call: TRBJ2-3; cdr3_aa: CASSIGQGGSDTQYF; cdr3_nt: TGTGCCAGTAGTATAGGACAGGGAGGTTCAGATACGCAGTATTTT
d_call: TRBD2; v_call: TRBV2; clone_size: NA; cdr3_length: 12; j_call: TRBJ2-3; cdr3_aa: CAGTSGTDTQYF; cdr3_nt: TGTGCCGGGACTAGTGGCACAGATACGCAGTATTTT
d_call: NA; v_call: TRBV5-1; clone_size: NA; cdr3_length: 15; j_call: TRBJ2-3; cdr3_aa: CASSLEQGGTDTQYF; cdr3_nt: TGCGCCAGCAGCTTGGAACAGGGTGGCACAGATACGCAGTATTTT
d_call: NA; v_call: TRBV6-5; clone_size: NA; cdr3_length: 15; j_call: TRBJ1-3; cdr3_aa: CASSQAWGSGNTIYF; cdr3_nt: TGTGCCAGCAGCCAGGCTTGGGGGTCTGGAAACACCATATATTTT
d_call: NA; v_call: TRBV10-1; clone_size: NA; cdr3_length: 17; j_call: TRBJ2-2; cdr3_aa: CASSDGLYGMNTGELFF; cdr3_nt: TGCGCCAGCAGTGATGGACTGTACGGAATGAACACCGGGGAGCTGTTTTTT
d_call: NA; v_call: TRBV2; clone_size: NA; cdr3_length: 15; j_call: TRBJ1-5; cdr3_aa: CASSGGRDGNQPQHF; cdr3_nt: TGTGCCAGCAGTGGCGGCAGGGATGGCAATCAGCCCCAGCATTTT
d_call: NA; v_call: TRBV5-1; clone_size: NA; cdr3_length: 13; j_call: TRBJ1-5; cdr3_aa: CASSPDPNQPQHF; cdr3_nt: TGCGCCAGCAGCCCAGACCCAAATCAGCCCCAGCATTTT
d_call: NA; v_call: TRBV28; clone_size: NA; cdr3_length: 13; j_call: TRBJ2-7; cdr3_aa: CASSPPGVYEQYF; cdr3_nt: TGTGCCAGCAGCCCGCCAGGAGTCTACGAGCAGTACTTC
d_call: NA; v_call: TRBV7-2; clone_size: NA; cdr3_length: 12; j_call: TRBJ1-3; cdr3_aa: CASSLDLNTIYF; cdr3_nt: TGTGCCAGCAGCTTAGACCTAAACACCATATATTTT
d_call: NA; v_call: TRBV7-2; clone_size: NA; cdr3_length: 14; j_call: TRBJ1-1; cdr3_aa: CASSLRTMNTEAFF; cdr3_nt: TGTGCCAGCAGCTTACGGACCATGAACACTGAAGCTTTCTTT
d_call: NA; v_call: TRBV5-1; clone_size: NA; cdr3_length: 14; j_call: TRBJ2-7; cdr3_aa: CASSLGLSTYEQYF; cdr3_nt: TGCGCCAGCAGCTTGGGACTGTCCACCTACGAGCAGTACTTC
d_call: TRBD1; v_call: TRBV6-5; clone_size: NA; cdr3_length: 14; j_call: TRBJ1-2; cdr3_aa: CASSRGQGTLGYTF; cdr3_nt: TGTGCCAGCAGTAGAGGACAGGGAACGCTTGGCTACACCTTC
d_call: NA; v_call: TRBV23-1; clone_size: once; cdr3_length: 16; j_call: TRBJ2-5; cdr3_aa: CASSLRPRSPFETQYF; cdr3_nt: TGCGCCAGCAGTCTCCGGCCGAGATCCCCTTTCGAGACCCAGTACTTC
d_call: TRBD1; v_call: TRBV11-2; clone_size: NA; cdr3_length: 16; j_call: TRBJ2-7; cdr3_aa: CASSSTTGTGVTEQYF; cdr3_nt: TGTGCCAGCAGCTCCACTACCGGGACAGGGGTAACCGAGCAGTACTTC
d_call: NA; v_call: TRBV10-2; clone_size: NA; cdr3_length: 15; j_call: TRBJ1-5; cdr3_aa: CASSLRGGDGQPQHF; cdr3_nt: TGCGCCAGCAGTCTCCGAGGAGGGGACGGTCAGCCCCAGCATTTT
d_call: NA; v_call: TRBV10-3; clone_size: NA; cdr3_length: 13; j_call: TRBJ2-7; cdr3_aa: CAISESTLGEQYF; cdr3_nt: TGTGCCATCAGTGAGTCGACCCTCGGCGAGCAGTACTTC
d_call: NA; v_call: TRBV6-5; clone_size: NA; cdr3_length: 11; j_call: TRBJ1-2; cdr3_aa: CASSEVRGYTF; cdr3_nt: TGTGCCAGCAGTGAGGTACGCGGCTACACCTTC